The 11 T cell receptor beta chains below come from one sample, sequenced in a study of blood T cell repertoires in COVID-19. TCRdb keeps only in-frame clones here, not all; method: immunoSEQ multiplex PCR. In the table there are approximately 190,000 clones, about 80% of which are singletons. Sample: peripheral blood. The receptors here all came from an older woman with COVID-19, enrolled during active disease.

The genes are TRBV28 and TRBJ2-2, with 7 bases fitting TRBD1. Germline-derived CDR1 and CDR2 are MDHEN and SYDVKM. V dropped 3 bases and J dropped 1; count of bases not matched to a gene: 8. This CDR3 has 17 residues. Here the CDR3 DNA reads TGTGCCAGCAGTTTGGTGGGACAGACCTTGAACACCGGGGAGCTGTTTTTT. Translated: CASSLVGQTLNTGELFF. The complete variable domain, with remaining parts taken from reference TRBV28 and TRBJ2-2, reads DVKVTQSSRYLVKRTGEKVFLECVQDMDHENMFWYRQDPGLGLRLIYFSYDVKMKEKGDIPEGYSVSREKKERFSLILESASTNQTSMYLCASSLVGQTLNTGELFFGEGSRLTVL.

This clone was found once. The V and J genes are TRBV5-4 and TRBJ2-1, with 9 bases fitting TRBD1. The CDR3 has 16 residues. The junction had 12 bases not matched to a gene; V was cut back by 4 bases and J by 7 bases. Germline lookup yields CDR1 SGHNT and CDR2 YYREEE (reference sequence). This CDR3 reads CASSPATGQGVNEQFF. The CDR3 region has the DNA TGTGCCAGCAGCCCGGCGACGGGACAGGGTGTAAATGAGCAGTTCTTC.

This chain connects TRBV5-1 to TRBJ1-1; D is uncertain. V was shortened by 0 bases and J by 1 base, with 10 bases between the two germline ends. Germline assignment: CDR1 SGHRS and CDR2 YFSETQ. There are 15 residues in the CDR3. The CDR3 loop is CASSLAGWGNTEAFF. For the CDR3, the DNA is TGCGCCAGCAGCTTGGCGGGGTGGGGGAACACTGAAGCTTTCTTT.

The chain has TRBV28 and TRBJ2-7; D is possibly TRBD2 (5 bases). Trimming took off 5 bases at V and 2 bases at J, with 10 bases between the two ends. The CDR3 has 13 residues. The germline gives CDR1 MDHEN, CDR2 SYDVKM. The CDR3 DNA reads as TGTGCCAGCAGTCCAGACGGGACCTACGAGCAGTACTTC. Its translation is CASSPDGTYEQYF.

In its sample, this clone was seen a few times. The chain carries TRBV6-5 and TRBJ2-3; 8 nucleotides align to TRBD1. The CDR3 extends over 16 amino acids. The trim removed 2 bases at V and 1 base at J, leaving 5 bases unmatched. Germline CDR1 reads MNHEY; CDR2 reads SVGAGI. CDR3 in DNA: TGTGCCAGCAGTTACCCTTCGACAGGGGGCACAGATACGCAGTATTTT. Translated: CASSYPSTGGTDTQYF.

V gene TRBV28 combines with J gene TRBJ1-4; a weak D match, TRBD1 (6 bases). The CDR3 consists of 15 residues. Trimming pared 6 bases from V and 4 bases from J, leaving 15 bases between. CDR1 is MDHEN, CDR2 SYDVKM, per germline. The CDR3 loop is CASRSTGTLNEKLFF. The DNA for the CDR3 is TGTGCCAGCAGGTCGACAGGTACCCTTAATGAAAAACTGTTTTTT.

This clone has just one count. The V gene is TRBV6-5, the J gene TRBJ1-6, with D possibly TRBD1 on 6 matching bases. CDR3 length: 15 amino acids. Trimming left V 8 bases short and J 7 bases short, with 18 bases between. Germline V gene sequence: CDR1 MNHEY, CDR2 SVGAGI. CDR3 in amino acids: CASRGGEQQNSPLHF. The DNA of the CDR3 is TGTGCCAGCCGAGGGGGGGAACAGCAAAATTCACCCCTCCACTTT.

The genes are TRBV5-6 and TRBJ2-3; 14 positions match TRBD2. Germline loops: CDR1 SGHDT, CDR2 YYEEEE. The CDR3 totals 17 residues. V lost 7 bases and J lost 4; bases outside the gene matches: 11. CDR3 coding DNA: TGTGCCAGCGGACTAGCGGGGGGCGCATCCCTCTCAGATACGCAGTATTTT. Its protein is CASGLAGGASLSDTQYF. Complete variable domain (other parts from reference TRBV5-6 and TRBJ2-3): DAGVTQSPTHLIKTRGQQVTLRCSPKSGHDTVSWYQQALGQGPQFIFQYYEEEERQRGNFPDRFSGHQFPNYSSELNVNALLLGDSALYLCASGLAGGASLSDTQYFGPGTRLTVL.

V and J are TRBV14 and TRBJ1-1, with 8 positions matching TRBD1. The germline V gene encodes CDR1 SGHDN and CDR2 FVKESK. The CDR3 is 15 residues long. After removal of 3 bases from V and 0 bases from J, the junction contained 3 bases not matched to a gene. The CDR3 here is CASSHWTGLNTEAFF. The CDR3 region has the DNA TGTGCCAGCAGCCATTGGACAGGGTTGAACACTGAAGCTTTCTTT.

The V call is TRBV11-2, the J call TRBJ1-5; possibly TRBD1 for D (5 bases). Germline CDR1 reads SGHAT; CDR2 reads FQNNGV. V lost 0 bases, J lost 9 bases, and 12 bases lay in between. CDR3 length: 14 residues. The CDR3 DNA is TGTGCCAGCAGCTTAGATCTAGGCGGGGGGCCCCAGCATTTT. Its protein is CASSLDLGGGPQHF. Filled out from reference TRBV11-2 and TRBJ1-5, the complete variable domain reads EAGVAQSPRYKIIEKRQSVAFWCNPISGHATLYWYQQILGQGPKLLIQFQNNGVVDDSQLPKDRFSAERLKGVDSTLKIQPAKLEDSAVYLCASSLDLGGGPQHFGDGTRLSIL.

In this sample, this clone turned up a few times. The chain joins TRBV4-2 to TRBJ1-2, with 9 bases that match TRBD1. The CDR3 is 18 residues long. The trim removed 0 bases at V and 4 bases at J, leaving 12 bases unmatched. CDR1 is LGHNA, CDR2 YNFKEQ, per germline. The CDR3 is CASSQDLTGQGLIYGYTF. CDR3 DNA: TGTGCCAGCAGCCAAGATTTAACGGGACAGGGTCTGATCTATGGCTACACCTTC.